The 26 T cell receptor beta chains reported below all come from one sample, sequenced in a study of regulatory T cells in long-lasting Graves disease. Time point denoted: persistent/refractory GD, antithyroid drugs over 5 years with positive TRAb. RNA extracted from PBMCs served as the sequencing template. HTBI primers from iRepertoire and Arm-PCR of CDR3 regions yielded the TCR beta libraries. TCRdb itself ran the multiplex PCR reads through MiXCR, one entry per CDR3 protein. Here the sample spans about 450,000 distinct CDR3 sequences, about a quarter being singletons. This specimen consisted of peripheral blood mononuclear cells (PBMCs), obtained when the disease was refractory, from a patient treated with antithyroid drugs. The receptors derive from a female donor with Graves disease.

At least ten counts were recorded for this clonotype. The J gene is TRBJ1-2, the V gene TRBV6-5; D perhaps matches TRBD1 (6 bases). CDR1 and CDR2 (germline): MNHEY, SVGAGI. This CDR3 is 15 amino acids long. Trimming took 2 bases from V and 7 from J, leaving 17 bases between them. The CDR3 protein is CASSYLRTELGGYTF. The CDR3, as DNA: TGTGCCAGCAGTTACCTTCGGACAGAGCTTGGTGGCTACACCTTC.

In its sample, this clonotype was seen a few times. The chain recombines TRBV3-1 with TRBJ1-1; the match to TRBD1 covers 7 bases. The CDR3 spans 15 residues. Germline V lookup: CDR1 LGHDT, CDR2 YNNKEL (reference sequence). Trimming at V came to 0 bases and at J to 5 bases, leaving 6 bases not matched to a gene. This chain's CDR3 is CASSQDPEGATEAFF. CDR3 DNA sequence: TGTGCCAGCAGCCAAGATCCAGAGGGGGCGACTGAAGCTTTCTTT.

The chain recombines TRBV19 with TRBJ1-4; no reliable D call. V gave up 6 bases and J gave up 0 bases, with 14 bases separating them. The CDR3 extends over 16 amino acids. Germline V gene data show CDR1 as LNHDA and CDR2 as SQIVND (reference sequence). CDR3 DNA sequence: TGTGCCAGTAGACCGCAGTCGGGATCAACTAATGAAAAACTGTTTTTT. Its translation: CASRPQSGSTNEKLFF.

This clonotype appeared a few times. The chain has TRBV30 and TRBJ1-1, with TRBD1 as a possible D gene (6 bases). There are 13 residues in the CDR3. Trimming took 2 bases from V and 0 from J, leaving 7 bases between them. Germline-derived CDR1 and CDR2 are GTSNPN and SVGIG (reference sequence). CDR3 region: CAWSRTVNTEAFF. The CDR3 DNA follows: TGTGCCTGGAGTCGGACAGTGAACACTGAAGCTTTCTTT.

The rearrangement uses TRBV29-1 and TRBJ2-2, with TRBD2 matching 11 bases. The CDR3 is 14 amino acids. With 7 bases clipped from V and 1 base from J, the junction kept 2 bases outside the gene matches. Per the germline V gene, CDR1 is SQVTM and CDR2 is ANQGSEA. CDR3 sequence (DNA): TGCAGCGCTGGGACTAGCGGGAACACCGGGGAGCTGTTTTTT. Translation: CSAGTSGNTGELFF.

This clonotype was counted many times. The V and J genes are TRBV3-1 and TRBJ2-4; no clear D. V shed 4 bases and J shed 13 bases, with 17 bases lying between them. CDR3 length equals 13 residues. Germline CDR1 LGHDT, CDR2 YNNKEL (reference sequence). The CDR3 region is CASSPPGLASQYF. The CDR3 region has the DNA TGTGCCAGCAGCCCACCTGGCCTCGCCTCCCAGTACTTC. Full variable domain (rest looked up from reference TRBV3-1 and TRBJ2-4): DTAVSQTPKYLVTQMGNDKSIKCEQNLGHDTMYWYKQDSKKFLKIMFSYNNKELIINETVPNRFSPKSPDKAHLNLHINSLELGDSAVYFCASSPPGLASQYFGAGTRLSVL.

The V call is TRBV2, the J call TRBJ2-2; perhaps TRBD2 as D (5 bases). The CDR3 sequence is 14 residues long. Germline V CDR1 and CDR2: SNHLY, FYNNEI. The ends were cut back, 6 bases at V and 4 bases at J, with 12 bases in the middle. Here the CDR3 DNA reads TGTGCCAGCAGATCAGCGGAAGTCACCGGGGAGCTGTTTTTT. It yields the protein CASRSAEVTGELFF. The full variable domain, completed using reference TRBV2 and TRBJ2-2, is EPEVTQTPSHQVTQMGQEVILRCVPISNHLYFYWYRQILGQKVEFLVSFYNNEISEKSEIFDDQFSVERPDGSNFTLKIRSTKLEDSAMYFCASRSAEVTGELFFGEGSRLTVL.

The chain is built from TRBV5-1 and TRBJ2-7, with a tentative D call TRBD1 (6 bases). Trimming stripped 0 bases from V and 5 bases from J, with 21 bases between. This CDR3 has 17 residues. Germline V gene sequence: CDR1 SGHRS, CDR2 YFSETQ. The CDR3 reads CASSLDLSLDRKDEQYF. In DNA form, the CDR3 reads TGCGCCAGCAGCTTGGACCTGTCTCTCGACAGGAAAGACGAGCAGTACTTC. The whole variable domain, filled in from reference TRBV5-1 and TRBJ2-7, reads KAGVTQTPRYLIKTRGQQVTLSCSPISGHRSVSWYQQTPGQGLQFLFEYFSETQRNKGNFPGRFSGRQFSNSRSEMNVSTLELGDSALYLCASSLDLSLDRKDEQYFGPGTRLTVT.

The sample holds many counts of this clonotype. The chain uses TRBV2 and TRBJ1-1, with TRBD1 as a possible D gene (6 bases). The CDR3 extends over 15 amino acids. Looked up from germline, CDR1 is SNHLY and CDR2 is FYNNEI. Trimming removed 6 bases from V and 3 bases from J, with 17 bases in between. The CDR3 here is CASRTGQGKDTEAFF. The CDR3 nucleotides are TGTGCCAGCAGAACTGGGCAGGGGAAGGACACTGAAGCTTTCTTT.

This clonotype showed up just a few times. Here the CDR3 reads CASSLPSGSDEQYF. The DNA of the CDR3 is TGTGCCAGCAGCTTACCTAGCGGGAGCGACGAGCAGTACTTC. This chain joins TRBV7-9 and TRBJ2-7, with TRBD2 identical over 10 bases. Germline assignment: CDR1 SEHNR and CDR2 FQNEAQ (reference sequence). The CDR3 extends over 14 amino acids. J gave up 5 bases and V 2 bases, and 3 bases lay outside the gene matches.

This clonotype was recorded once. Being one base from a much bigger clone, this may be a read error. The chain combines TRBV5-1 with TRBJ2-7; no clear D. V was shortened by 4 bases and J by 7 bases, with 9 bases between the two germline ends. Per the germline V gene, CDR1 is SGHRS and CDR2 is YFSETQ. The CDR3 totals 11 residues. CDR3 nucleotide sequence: TGCGCCAGCAGCACCGACAATGAGCAGTACTTC. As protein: CASSTDNEQYF.

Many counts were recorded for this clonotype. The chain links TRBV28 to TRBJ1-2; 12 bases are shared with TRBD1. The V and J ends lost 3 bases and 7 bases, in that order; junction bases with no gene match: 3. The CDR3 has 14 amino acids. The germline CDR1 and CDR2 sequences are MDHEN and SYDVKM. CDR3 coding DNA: TGTGCCAGCAGTTTGGGGACAGGGGGCGGTGGCTACACCTTC. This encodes CASSLGTGGGGYTF.

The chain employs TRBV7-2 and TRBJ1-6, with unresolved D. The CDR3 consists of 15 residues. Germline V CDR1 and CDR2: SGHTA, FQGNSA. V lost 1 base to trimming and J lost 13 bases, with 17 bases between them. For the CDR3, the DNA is TGTGCCAGCAGCTTAGTATCCAGCCTTCTTAGGCCCCTCCACTTT. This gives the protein CASSLVSSLLRPLHF.

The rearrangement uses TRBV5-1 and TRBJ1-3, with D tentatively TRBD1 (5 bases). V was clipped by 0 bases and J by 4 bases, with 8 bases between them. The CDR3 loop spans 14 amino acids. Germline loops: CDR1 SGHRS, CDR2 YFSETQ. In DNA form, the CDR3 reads TGCGCCAGCAGCTTGGTCGGACAAGGAAACACCATATATTTT. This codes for CASSLVGQGNTIYF.

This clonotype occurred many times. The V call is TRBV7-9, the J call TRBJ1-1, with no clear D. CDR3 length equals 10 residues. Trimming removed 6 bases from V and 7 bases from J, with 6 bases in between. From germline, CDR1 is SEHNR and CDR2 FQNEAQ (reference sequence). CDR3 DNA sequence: TGTGCCAGCAGACAAGTTGAAGCTTTCTTT. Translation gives CASRQVEAFF.

CDR3 sequence: CSARDSSGSRYEQYF. CDR3 nucleotides: TGCAGTGCTAGAGATTCAAGCGGGAGCCGCTACGAGCAGTACTTC. The rearrangement joins TRBV20-1 to TRBJ2-7; TRBD2 matches at 8 bases. This CDR3 region has 15 residues. Germline trimming cut 0 bases from V and 3 bases from J; bases unmatched to any gene: 7. Germline V CDR1 and CDR2: DFQATT, SNEGSKA (reference sequence).

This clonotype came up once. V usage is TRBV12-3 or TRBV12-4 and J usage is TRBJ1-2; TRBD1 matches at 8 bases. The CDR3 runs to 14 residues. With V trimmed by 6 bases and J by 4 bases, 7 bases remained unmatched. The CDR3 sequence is CASRNQGAAYGYTF. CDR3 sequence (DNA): TGTGCCAGCAGAAATCAGGGGGCTGCCTATGGCTACACCTTC.

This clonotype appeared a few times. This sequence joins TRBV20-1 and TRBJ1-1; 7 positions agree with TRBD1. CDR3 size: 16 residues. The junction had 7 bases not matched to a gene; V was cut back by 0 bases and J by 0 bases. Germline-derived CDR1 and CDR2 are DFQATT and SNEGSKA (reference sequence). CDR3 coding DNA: TGCAGTGCTAGAGATGACGGGACAGCTATGAACACTGAAGCTTTCTTT. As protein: CSARDDGTAMNTEAFF.

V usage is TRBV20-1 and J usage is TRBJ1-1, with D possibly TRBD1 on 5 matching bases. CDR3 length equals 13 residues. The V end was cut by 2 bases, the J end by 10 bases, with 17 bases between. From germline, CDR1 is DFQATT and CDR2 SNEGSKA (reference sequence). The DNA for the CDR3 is TGCAGTGCTAGACCGCCAGGGACCCTCGGAGCTTTCTTT. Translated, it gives CSARPPGTLGAFF.

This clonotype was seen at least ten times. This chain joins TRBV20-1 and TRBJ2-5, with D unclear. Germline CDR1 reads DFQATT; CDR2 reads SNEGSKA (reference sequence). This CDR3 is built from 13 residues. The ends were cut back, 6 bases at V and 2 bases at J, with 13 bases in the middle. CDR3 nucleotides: TGCAGTGCCGGTCACCCGGGTCAAGAGACCCAGTACTTC. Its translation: CSAGHPGQETQYF.

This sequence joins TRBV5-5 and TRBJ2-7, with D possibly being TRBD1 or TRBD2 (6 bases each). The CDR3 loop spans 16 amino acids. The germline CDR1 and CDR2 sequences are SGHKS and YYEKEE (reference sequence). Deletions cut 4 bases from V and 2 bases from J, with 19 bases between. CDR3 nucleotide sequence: TGTGCCAGCAGCCTACCAGGTGGGGGGCTAACCTACGAGCAGTACTTC. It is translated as CASSLPGGGLTYEQYF.

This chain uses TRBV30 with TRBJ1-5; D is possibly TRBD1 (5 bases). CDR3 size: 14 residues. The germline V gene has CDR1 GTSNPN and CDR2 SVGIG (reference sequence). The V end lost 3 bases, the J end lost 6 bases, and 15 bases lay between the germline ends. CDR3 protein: CAWSSGAASQPQHF. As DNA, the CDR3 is TGTGCCTGGAGCTCCGGGGCCGCTAGTCAGCCCCAGCATTTT.

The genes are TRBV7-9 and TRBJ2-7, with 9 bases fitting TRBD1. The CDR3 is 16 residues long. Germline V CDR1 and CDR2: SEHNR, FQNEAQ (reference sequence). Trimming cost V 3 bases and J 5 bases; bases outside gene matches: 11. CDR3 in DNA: TGTGCCAGCAGCTTCGAGGGACAGGGAAACCGGGACGAGCAGTACTTC. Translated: CASSFEGQGNRDEQYF.

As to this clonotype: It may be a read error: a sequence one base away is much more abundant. The DNA for the CDR3 is TGCAGCGTTGGGAACGCCCAAGAGATCCAGTACTTC. This codes for CSVGNAQEIQYF. This chain joins TRBV29-1 and TRBJ2-5; the D is unclear. Germline values: CDR1 SQVTM, CDR2 ANQGSEA. The CDR3 is made up of 12 amino acids.

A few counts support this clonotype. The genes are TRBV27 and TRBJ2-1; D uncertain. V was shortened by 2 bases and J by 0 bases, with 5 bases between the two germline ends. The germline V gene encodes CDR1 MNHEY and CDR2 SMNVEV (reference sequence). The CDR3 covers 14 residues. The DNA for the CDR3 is TGTGCCAGCAGTTTACTGAGCTCCTACAATGAGCAGTTCTTC. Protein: CASSLLSSYNEQFF.

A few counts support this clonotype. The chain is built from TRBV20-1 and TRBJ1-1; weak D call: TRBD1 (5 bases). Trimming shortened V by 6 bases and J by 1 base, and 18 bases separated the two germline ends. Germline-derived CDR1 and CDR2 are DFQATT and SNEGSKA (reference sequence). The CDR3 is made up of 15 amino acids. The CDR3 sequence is CSARNFRDANTEAFF. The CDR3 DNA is TGCAGTGCCAGAAACTTCAGGGATGCGAACACTGAAGCTTTCTTT.